The table lists the clone carrying this T cell receptor (beta chain) with a count of one. Its antigen is still unknown. The RNA input was roughly 0.45 to 1 ug, and it was reverse transcribed with random hexamers. A single record per CDR3 protein comes from TCRdb applying MiXCR to the immunoSEQ multiplex PCR reads. There are roughly 200,000 distinct CDR3 sequences in the sample; about 95% occur only once, and 0.085% to 0.13% lies in the top ten. Germline assignment: CDR1 DFQATT and CDR2 SNEGSKA (reference sequence). CDR3 length: 16 residues. The V gene end was trimmed by 6 bases and the J gene end by 5 bases; junction bases not matched to a gene: 13. This record comes from a study of CD8 T cells in Susac syndrome. Study-level findings and limits: It was acknowledged by the study that relatively few individuals were included in its TCR sequencing and HLA analysis.

The sequenced target, TCR beta, came from blood CD8+ and CD4+ T cells. TEMRA cells were FACS-enriched and CD8+ and CD4+ T cells negatively isolated. This TCR was sampled from a human donor in good health. The sequenced material came from CD4+ T cells from PBMCs. The chain uses TRBV20-1 and TRBJ2-1, with 10 bases lining up with TRBD2. CDR3 protein: CSAPKALAGENNEQFF. CDR3 DNA: TGCAGTGCACCTAAGGCCCTAGCGGGAGAGAACAATGAGCAGTTCTTC.